Described below is a single T cell receptor (beta chain) sequence and its context. Its antigen is not known. Sequencing used immunoSEQ multiplex PCR; TCRdb keeps in-frame clones, though not all of them. The sample carries 60,000 to 75,000 clones, 83% recorded once. The germline CDR1 and CDR2 sequences are LNHNV and YYDKDF (reference sequence). The CDR3 spans 15 residues. V was pared by 1 base and J by 0 bases, with 8 bases between. This sample stems from a study of T cell responses to AZD1222 COVID-19 vaccine. Whole-study results and caveats: Repertoire sampling occurred only after the peak T cell response. Spike-specific TCR breadth and depth grew following two AZD1222 doses. Clonal diversity was possibly underestimated, and the donors were mostly white British, with more females. Baseline seropositivity occurred in only a handful of AZD1222 recipients.

The input for sequencing was peripheral blood, taken 28 days after the second AZD1222 dose. This sequence joins TRBV15 and TRBJ2-3; D is possibly TRBD1 or TRBD2 (5 bases each). The source of this sequence is an adult who received the AZD1222 COVID-19 vaccine. In DNA form, the CDR3 reads TGTGCCACCAGCAGAGGTGGGGGAAGCACAGATACGCAGTATTTT. Residues: CATSRGGGSTDTQYF. Together with reference TRBV15 and TRBJ2-3, the CDR3 gives the full variable domain: DAMVIQNPRYQVTQFGKPVTLSCSQTLNHNVMYWYQQKSSQAPKLLFHYYDKDFNNEADTPDNFQSRRPNTSFCFLDIRSPGLGDTAMYLCATSRGGGSTDTQYFGPGTRLTVL.